These 28 T cell receptor beta chains share one sample of origin, sequenced in a study of blood T cell repertoires in COVID-19. Sequencing used immunoSEQ multiplex PCR; TCRdb keeps in-frame clones, though not all of them. The sample holds about 140,000 clones, roughly 89% seen once. The sequenced material came from peripheral blood. Every receptor here comes from a human donor in a cohort sampled during active COVID-19.

This chain connects TRBV6-2 or TRBV6-3 to TRBJ2-7; 7 bases are shared with TRBD2. Unmatched junction bases numbered 3, after V lost 0 bases and J lost 1 base. CDR1 is MNHEY and CDR2 is SVGEGT in the germline V gene. The length of the CDR3 is 15 residues. In DNA form, the CDR3 reads TGTGCCAGCAGTTACTCCAGCGGGGCTTCCTACGAGCAGTACTTC. Its protein is CASSYSSGASYEQYF.

The chain recombines TRBV29-1 with TRBJ1-1, with 7 bases identical to TRBD1. The CDR3 spans 13 residues. Germline V CDR1 and CDR2: SQVTM, ANQGSEA. After removal of 6 bases from V and 1 base from J, the junction contained 5 bases not matched to a gene. For the CDR3, the DNA is TGCAGCGTCCTACGGGACAGGAACACTGAAGCTTTCTTT. The encoded protein is CSVLRDRNTEAFF.

This clone was found a few times. The chain has TRBV27 and TRBJ1-4; no reliable D call. V lost 6 bases to trimming and J lost 2 bases, with 4 bases between them. Germline V gene lookup returns CDR1 MNHEY and CDR2 SMNVEV (reference sequence). The CDR3 extends over 12 amino acids. The CDR3 here is CASRRTNEKLFF. The CDR3 region has the DNA TGTGCCAGCAGGAGGACTAATGAAAAACTGTTTTTT. Full variable domain (remainder filled in from reference TRBV27 and TRBJ1-4): EAQVTQNPRYLITVTGKKLTVTCSQNMNHEYMSWYRQDPGLGLRQIYYSMNVEVTDKGDVPEGYKVSRKEKRNFPLILESPSPNQTSLYFCASRRTNEKLFFGSGTQLSVL.

The chain links TRBV7-6 to TRBJ1-1, with D uncertain. V shed 2 bases and J shed 4 bases, with 8 bases lying between them. Germline-derived CDR1 and CDR2 are SGHVS and FNYEAQ. This CDR3 is built from 13 residues. The CDR3 nucleotides read TGTGCCAGCAGCTTATTTGAGAGCACTGAAGCTTTCTTT. This gives the protein CASSLFESTEAFF.

This clone was seen a single time. The chain joins TRBV19 to TRBJ2-1; a weak D match, TRBD1 (6 bases). Trimming shortened V by 2 bases and J by 8 bases, and 19 bases separated the two germline ends. Per germline, CDR1 LNHDA and CDR2 SQIVND (reference sequence). This CDR3 spans 16 amino acids. The CDR3 DNA follows: TGTGCCAGTAGTATAAGACCCAGGACAGTCCAGGATGAGCAGTTCTTC. Translating gives CASSIRPRTVQDEQFF.

This clone was picked up one time. This chain uses TRBV7-2 with TRBJ1-6; D gene unclear. Germline V gene lookup returns CDR1 SGHTA and CDR2 FQGNSA. The V gene lost 4 bases and the J gene lost 5 bases, with 3 bases spanning the gap. The CDR3 consists of 12 residues. The CDR3 nucleotides are TGTGCCAGCAGCTCTAATAATTCACCCCTCCACTTT. This sequence encodes CASSSNNSPLHF.

The V gene is TRBV5-1, the J gene TRBJ2-7, with D perhaps matching TRBD1 (5 bases). The CDR3 consists of 15 residues. The V end lost 1 base, the J end lost 6 bases, and 17 bases lay between the germline ends. Germline V CDR1 and CDR2: SGHRS, YFSETQ. The CDR3 loop is CASSLFGQPTSEQYF. CDR3 coding DNA: TGCGCCAGCAGCTTGTTTGGACAACCAACCAGCGAGCAGTACTTC.

This chain links TRBV10-3 with TRBJ2-7; maybe TRBD1 (7 bases). From germline, CDR1 is ENHRY and CDR2 SYGVKD. Trimming pared 6 bases from V and 1 base from J, leaving 10 bases between. CDR3 length: 13 amino acids. This chain's CDR3 is CAIRSGGSYEQYF. The CDR3 DNA reads as TGTGCCATCAGGTCAGGGGGGTCCTACGAGCAGTACTTC.

This rearrangement joins TRBV24-1 to TRBJ1-1; 7 nucleotides line up with TRBD1. The V and J ends lost 1 base and 10 bases, in that order; junction bases with no gene match: 8. CDR1 is KGHDR, CDR2 SFDVKD, per germline. This CDR3 spans 14 amino acids. The CDR3 protein is CATSDLVSRTGAFF. The CDR3 bases are TGTGCCACCAGTGATTTAGTTTCCCGGACAGGAGCTTTCTTT.

This chain connects TRBV30 to TRBJ2-7, with D possibly TRBD1 on 6 matching bases. This CDR3 has 13 amino acids. V lost 0 bases to trimming and J lost 5 bases, with 11 bases between them. Germline V gives CDR1 GTSNPN, CDR2 SVGIG (reference sequence). The CDR3, as DNA: TGTGCCTGGAGTGTGGGGGCAAATGACGAGCAGTACTTC. Its translation is CAWSVGANDEQYF.

This chain uses TRBV28 with TRBJ2-7; 15 nucleotides match TRBD2. This CDR3 region has 20 residues. Losses at the gene ends were 7 bases for V and 2 bases for J; bases not matched to a gene: 18. Per germline, CDR1 MDHEN and CDR2 SYDVKM. In DNA form, the CDR3 reads TGTGCCAGCACTCCTCTTCGGACTAGCGGGAGGGCCTGGAATGCCTACGAGCAGTACTTC. Amino acids: CASTPLRTSGRAWNAYEQYF.

In its sample, this clone was seen once. The CDR3 sequence is CASSDWRGGKETQYF. CDR3 bases: TGTGCCAGCAGTGATTGGCGGGGGGGCAAGGAGACCCAGTACTTC. The chain couples TRBV2 to TRBJ2-5; TRBD2 agrees at 9 bases. CDR3 length equals 15 residues. Germline trimming cut 3 bases from V and 5 bases from J; bases unmatched to any gene: 7. In germline, CDR1 is SNHLY, CDR2 FYNNEI. The complete variable domain, with remaining parts taken from reference TRBV2 and TRBJ2-5, reads EPEVTQTPSHQVTQMGQEVILRCVPISNHLYFYWYRQILGQKVEFLVSFYNNEISEKSEIFDDQFSVERPDGSNFTLKIRSTKLEDSAMYFCASSDWRGGKETQYFGPGTRLLVL.

The chain joins TRBV28 to TRBJ1-5; 7 bases agree with TRBD1. V trimming: 5 bases; J trimming: 9 bases; junction bases outside the gene matches: 22. The CDR3 loop spans 18 amino acids. The germline CDR1 and CDR2 sequences are MDHEN and SYDVKM. The CDR3 DNA follows: TGTGCCAGCAGTGGACTCATCCTCCGGGACAGATATCACTGGCCCCAGCATTTT. Residues: CASSGLILRDRYHWPQHF.

J is TRBJ2-1 and V is TRBV19; 11 nucleotides agree with TRBD2. The trim removed 4 bases at V and 8 bases at J, leaving 7 bases unmatched. Germline V lookup: CDR1 LNHDA, CDR2 SQIVND (reference sequence). CDR3 length: 15 amino acids. The CDR3 DNA reads TGTGCCAGTAGTAAAATTAGCGGGGGGGCTGATGAGCAGTTCTTC. Amino acid sequence: CASSKISGGADEQFF.

This chain uses TRBV6-5 with TRBJ2-5; no firm D call. CDR1 is MNHEY and CDR2 is SVGAGI in the germline V gene. This CDR3 region has 14 residues. Trimming pared 0 bases from V and 1 base from J, leaving 6 bases between. In DNA form, the CDR3 reads TGTGCCAGCAGTTACTCCCACAGCCAAGAGACCCAGTACTTC. As protein: CASSYSHSQETQYF.

The chain carries TRBV9 and TRBJ2-3; maybe TRBD1 (6 bases). With 4 bases removed from V and 2 bases from J, the gap between germline ends came to 14 bases. Germline assignment: CDR1 SGDLS and CDR2 YYNGEE. The CDR3 is 15 amino acids. CDR3 nucleotides: TGTGCCAGCAGCTTGGACAGCGCTCCCACAGATACGCAGTATTTT. Translating gives CASSLDSAPTDTQYF. Drawing the rest from reference TRBV9 and TRBJ2-3, the complete variable domain is DSGVTQTPKHLITATGQRVTLRCSPRSGDLSVYWYQQSLDQGLQFLIQYYNGEERAKGNILERFSAQQFPDLHSELNLSSLELGDSALYFCASSLDSAPTDTQYFGPGTRLTVL.

The V and J genes are TRBV28 and TRBJ2-7; D is possibly TRBD1 (6 bases). This CDR3 contains 15 residues. V lost 3 bases, J lost 2 bases, and 14 bases lay in between. CDR1 and CDR2 from the germline V gene are MDHEN and SYDVKM. CDR3 loop: CASSFGVRGTYEQYF. The CDR3 DNA reads as TGTGCCAGCAGTTTTGGGGTCAGGGGAACCTACGAGCAGTACTTC.

This clone occurred a few times. In the same sample, other DNA sequences code for this CDR3. This chain uses TRBV30 with TRBJ1-1; 7 nucleotides match TRBD1. Germline V gene data show CDR1 as GTSNPN and CDR2 as SVGIG (reference sequence). This CDR3 contains 13 residues. V lost 5 bases and J lost 1; bases outside the gene matches: 4. The CDR3 DNA is TGTGCCTGGGGCAGACAGGGGAACACTGAAGCTTTCTTT. This gives the protein CAWGRQGNTEAFF. The complete variable domain, with remaining parts taken from reference TRBV30 and TRBJ1-1, reads SQTIHQWPATLVQPVGSPLSLECTVEGTSNPNLYWYRQAAGRGLQLLFYSVGIGQISSEVPQNLSASRPQDRQFILSSKKLLLSDSGFYLCAWGRQGNTEAFFGQGTRLTVV.

The V call is TRBV3-1 (or the pseudogene TRBV3-2), the J call TRBJ2-2, with 10 bases aligning to TRBD2. The CDR3 totals 18 residues. CDR1 and CDR2 (germline): LGHDT, YNNKEL (reference sequence). After removal of 4 bases from V and 5 bases from J, the junction contained 13 bases not matched to a gene. This chain's CDR3 is CASSLLERETSGTGELFF. CDR3 bases: TGTGCCAGCAGCCTTCTCGAAAGGGAGACTAGCGGGACCGGGGAGCTGTTTTTT.

The chain uses TRBV9 and TRBJ2-7; TRBD1 matches 11 bases. The trim removed 4 bases at V and 7 bases at J, leaving 10 bases unmatched. Germline values: CDR1 SGDLS, CDR2 YYNGEE. CDR3 length: 15 residues. This CDR3 is CASSPRTGGAGEQYF. CDR3 DNA: TGTGCCAGCAGCCCACGGACAGGGGGCGCGGGGGAGCAGTACTTC.

This chain connects TRBV2 to TRBJ2-1, with TRBD1 matching over 10 bases. This CDR3 is built from 16 residues. V lost 4 bases, J lost 3 bases, and 6 bases stayed unmatched. Per the germline V gene, CDR1 is SNHLY and CDR2 is FYNNEI. In DNA, the CDR3 is TGTGCCAGCAGTGCGGGACAGGGGAAGGTCTACAATGAGCAGTTCTTC. Encoded protein: CASSAGQGKVYNEQFF.

The V gene is TRBV29-1, the J gene TRBJ2-2; TRBD2 is a possible D gene (5 bases). CDR3 length: 12 residues. V dropped 5 bases and J dropped 6 bases, with 10 bases sitting between them. Germline loops: CDR1 SQVTM, CDR2 ANQGSEA. CDR3 protein: CSVNRGPGELFF. As DNA, the CDR3 is TGCAGCGTTAACCGAGGGCCCGGGGAGCTGTTTTTT.

This clone is classed as medium-sized. The chain links TRBV9 to TRBJ2-7; weak D call: TRBD2 (5 bases). CDR3 length: 13 residues. V was clipped by 2 bases and J by 2 bases, with 8 bases between them. Germline CDR1 is SGDLS and CDR2 is YYNGEE. The CDR3 nucleotides read TGTGCCAGCAGCGTGGACGGGGCCTACGAGCAGTACTTC. Protein sequence: CASSVDGAYEQYF.

This clone occurred a few times. The chain couples TRBV6-5 to TRBJ2-7; TRBD1 matches at 9 bases. This CDR3 is built from 15 residues. Trimming took 5 bases from V and 2 from J; bases not matched to a gene: 7. The germline V gene has CDR1 MNHEY and CDR2 SVGAGI. CDR3 amino acids: CASSLGQGLTYEQYF. The CDR3 region has the DNA TGTGCCAGCAGTCTAGGACAGGGGCTGACCTACGAGCAGTACTTC.

The chain uses TRBV10-3 and TRBJ2-1; TRBD2 aligns across 7 bases. After removal of 0 bases from V and 1 base from J, the junction contained 0 bases not matched to a gene. The CDR3 is made up of 15 amino acids. Per germline, CDR1 ENHRY and CDR2 SYGVKD. The CDR3 DNA reads TGTGCCATCAGTGAGTCGGGAGGGTCCTACAATGAGCAGTTCTTC. Protein product: CAISESGGSYNEQFF.

This chain uses TRBV14 with TRBJ1-1, with a possible D match to TRBD1 (5 bases). This CDR3 is built from 15 residues. CDR1 SGHDN and CDR2 FVKESK come from the germline V gene. V was trimmed by 1 base and J by 0 bases, leaving 9 bases between them. CDR3 coding DNA: TGTGCCAGCAGCCAAGTCCCGGGGGTGAACACTGAAGCTTTCTTT. Its protein product is CASSQVPGVNTEAFF. Based on the CDR3 plus reference TRBV14 and TRBJ1-1, the full variable domain is EAGVTQFPSHSVIEKGQTVTLRCDPISGHDNLYWYRRVMGKEIKFLLHFVKESKQDESGMPNNRFLAERTGGTYSTLKVQPAELEDSGVYFCASSQVPGVNTEAFFGQGTRLTVV.

The chain carries TRBV28 and TRBJ1-6; D is uncertain. V gave up 3 bases and J gave up 0 bases, with 9 bases separating them. CDR1 is MDHEN and CDR2 is SYDVKM in the germline V gene. This CDR3 has 16 residues. The CDR3 DNA follows: TGTGCCAGCAGTTTTTACACAAGCTCCTATAATTCACCCCTCCACTTT. Translating it yields CASSFYTSSYNSPLHF.

The J gene is TRBJ1-1, the V gene TRBV2; 10 positions match TRBD1. J gave up 4 bases and V 5 bases, and 4 bases lay outside the gene matches. CDR3 length equals 14 residues. Germline V lookup: CDR1 SNHLY, CDR2 FYNNEI. CDR3 in amino acids: CASSSGQGVTEAFF. DNA of the CDR3: TGTGCCAGCAGTTCTGGACAGGGGGTCACTGAAGCTTTCTTT.